This entry lists 17 T cell receptor beta chains sequenced from one sample in a study of blood T cell repertoires in COVID-19. Profiling relied on immunoSEQ multiplex PCR, and the TCRdb table lists in-frame clones only, not all of them. The sample holds around 200,000 clones, 87% seen once. The sequenced sample consisted of peripheral blood. The receptors were sampled from a woman between 18 and 29 years old who had recovered from COVID-19.

V gene TRBV19 combines with J gene TRBJ2-6, with D unclear. The V end was cut by 5 bases, the J end by 0 bases, with 5 bases between. Per the germline V gene, CDR1 is LNHDA and CDR2 is SQIVND (reference sequence). This CDR3 has 14 amino acids. The DNA for the CDR3 is TGTGCCAGTAGTTGGAGCTCTGGGGCCAACGTCCTGACTTTC. It translates to CASSWSSGANVLTF.

The chain has TRBV7-2 and TRBJ1-2, with D unclear. The CDR3 spans 15 residues. The germline V gene has CDR1 SGHTA and CDR2 FQGNSA. V lost 1 base and J 2 bases, leaving 11 bases between the germline ends. The chain's CDR3 is CASSLGRGSNYGYTF. The CDR3 DNA reads as TGTGCCAGCAGCTTAGGGCGGGGTAGCAACTATGGCTACACCTTC.

The chain links TRBV24-1 to TRBJ1-3, with TRBD1 matching 9 bases. The germline CDR1 and CDR2 sequences are KGHDR and SFDVKD. This CDR3 comprises 16 residues. V shed 10 bases and J 2 bases; nucleotides not matched to a gene: 11. Here the CDR3 reads CATIDNRGQTGNTIYF. The CDR3 DNA is TGTGCCACAATCGATAACAGGGGGCAAACTGGAAACACCATATATTTT.

This chain uses TRBV7-6 with TRBJ2-3; 7 bases align to TRBD1. This CDR3 comprises 16 residues. With V trimmed by 5 bases and J by 1 base, 9 bases remained unmatched. The germline CDR1 and CDR2 sequences are SGHVS and FNYEAQ. CDR3 amino acids: CASSPEGGARTDTQYF. The CDR3, as DNA: TGTGCCAGCAGCCCCGAAGGGGGCGCCCGCACAGATACGCAGTATTTT.

As regards this clone: The junction differs from germline at one of its ends, possibly a read error. The chain recombines TRBV4-3 with TRBJ1-4; TRBD1 aligns across 8 bases. This CDR3 spans 16 amino acids. CDR1 is LGHNA and CDR2 is YSLEER in the germline V gene. As DNA, the CDR3 is TGCGCCAGCAGCAAAGAAACCGGACAGGGTAATGAAAAACTGTTTTTT. This encodes CASSKETGQGNEKLFF.

A note on this clone: Other nucleotide sequences from this sample produce the same CDR3. This chain joins TRBV5-1 and TRBJ2-1; 10 bases fit TRBD2. The germline gives CDR1 SGHRS, CDR2 YFSETQ. This CDR3 has 15 amino acids. J lost 4 bases, V lost 2 bases, and 3 bases had no gene match. CDR3 bases: TGCGCCAGCAGCTTACTAGCGGGACCTTACAATGAGCAGTTCTTC. Its protein product is CASSLLAGPYNEQFF.

This clone was observed a few times. V and J are TRBV2 and TRBJ2-1; 11 bases map to TRBD2. The CDR3 covers 15 residues. Germline V lookup: CDR1 SNHLY, CDR2 FYNNEI. V gave up 6 bases and J gave up 4 bases; unmatched junction bases: 5. CDR3 in DNA: TGTGCCAGCAGATCTACTAGCGGGAGTTACAATGAGCAGTTCTTC. Protein product: CASRSTSGSYNEQFF. The full variable domain, completed using reference TRBV2 and TRBJ2-1, is EPEVTQTPSHQVTQMGQEVILRCVPISNHLYFYWYRQILGQKVEFLVSFYNNEISEKSEIFDDQFSVERPDGSNFTLKIRSTKLEDSAMYFCASRSTSGSYNEQFFGPGTRLTVL.

The rearrangement links TRBV6-4 to TRBJ1-2, with D perhaps TRBD1 (6 bases). Germline V gene lookup returns CDR1 MRHNA and CDR2 SNTAGT. Trimming removed 10 bases from V and 4 bases from J, with 10 bases in between. This CDR3 is built from 11 residues. The CDR3 nucleotides read TGTGCCAACAGGGAGGGCTATGGCTACACCTTC. It codes for CANREGYGYTF.

V is TRBV11-2 and J is TRBJ2-5; 7 nucleotides match TRBD2. After removal of 4 bases from V and 7 bases from J, the junction contained 12 bases not matched to a gene. CDR1 SGHAT and CDR2 FQNNGV come from the germline V gene. The CDR3 is made up of 15 amino acids. The CDR3 nucleotides are TGTGCCAGCAGCTGGGGCAGAGTGTGGGGGGGGACCCAGTACTTC. Amino acid sequence: CASSWGRVWGGTQYF.

The table lists this clone with a few counts. V gene TRBV2 combines with J gene TRBJ1-5, with a tentative D call TRBD1 (5 bases). The CDR3 sequence is 14 residues long. Trimming left V 4 bases short and J 1 base short, with 8 bases between. CDR1 is SNHLY and CDR2 is FYNNEI in the germline V gene. For the CDR3, the DNA is TGTGCCAGCAGTGTCAGGGTAAGCAATCAGCCCCAGCATTTT. Translating gives CASSVRVSNQPQHF.

V gene TRBV24-1 combines with J gene TRBJ1-5, with 8 bases matching TRBD1. This CDR3 has 17 amino acids. CDR1 and CDR2 (germline): KGHDR, SFDVKD. Trimming cost V 4 bases and J 7 bases; bases outside gene matches: 14. In DNA form, the CDR3 reads TGTGCCACCAGTGAGGGGGGGCAGGGGGCTATCGGACAGCCCCAGCATTTT. Translated, it gives CATSEGGQGAIGQPQHF.

The gene calls are TRBV2 and TRBJ2-1; no reliable D call. Germline-derived CDR1 and CDR2 are SNHLY and FYNNEI. Trimming removed 5 bases at V and 6 bases at J, with 11 bases between. The CDR3 runs to 13 residues. CDR3 protein: CASSSLTLNEQFF. The CDR3 region has the DNA TGTGCCAGCAGTTCCCTGACTCTCAATGAGCAGTTCTTC.

CDR3 in amino acids: CASSPRGVGNTEAFF. In DNA, the CDR3 is TGTGCCAGCAGTCCTCGGGGTGTAGGGAACACTGAAGCTTTCTTT. The genes are TRBV2 and TRBJ1-1; D not certain. Germline assignment: CDR1 SNHLY and CDR2 FYNNEI. This CDR3 region has 15 residues. The V and J ends lost 5 bases and 1 base respectively, with 14 bases between them.

The chain couples TRBV6-6 to TRBJ1-2; a possible D gene is TRBD1 (6 bases). Germline-derived CDR1 and CDR2 are MNHNY and SVGAGI (reference sequence). V was cut by 4 bases and J by 0 bases, with 12 bases left in between. There are 15 residues in the CDR3. This CDR3 reads CASSSDRRTNYGYTF. The CDR3 nucleotides read TGTGCCAGCAGTTCTGACAGGAGAACTAACTATGGCTACACCTTC.

This sequence joins TRBV27 and TRBJ2-1, with a tentative D call TRBD2 (5 bases). In germline, CDR1 is MNHEY, CDR2 SMNVEV (reference sequence). Deletions cut 5 bases from V and 5 bases from J, with 19 bases between. There are 16 residues in the CDR3. This CDR3 reads CASSREGVFSDNEQFF. The CDR3 coding sequence is TGTGCCAGCAGTCGCGAGGGCGTCTTTTCCGACAATGAGCAGTTCTTC.

As for this clone: This sample includes further DNA sequences coding for the same CDR3. The chain is built from TRBV3-1 (or the pseudogene TRBV3-2) and TRBJ1-5, with D hard to call. CDR3 length: 15 residues. Germline V gene data show CDR1 as LGHDT and CDR2 as YNNKEL (reference sequence). The V end lost 0 bases, the J end lost 1 base, and 7 bases lay between the germline ends. The CDR3 nucleotides read TGTGCCAGCAGCCAAGACCCGGGAAGCAATCAGCCCCAGCATTTT. This gives the protein CASSQDPGSNQPQHF.

V and J are TRBV7-2 and TRBJ1-1, with 7 bases aligning to TRBD1. The CDR3 sequence is 15 residues long. The germline V gene encodes CDR1 SGHTA and CDR2 FQGNSA. Trimming cost V 5 bases and J 5 bases; bases outside gene matches: 11. CDR3 nucleotides: TGTGCCAGCAGCCCAAGAAGGGGGCTGGGGACTGAAGCTTTCTTT. Protein product: CASSPRRGLGTEAFF.